This T cell receptor (beta chain) was retrieved from a study of cytomegalovirus exposure and HLA in healthy donors. Study results and limitations: Most TCR sequences proved rare, with some public TCRs found in many donors. The authors confirmed in vitro that three CMV-associated chains were specific for CMV antigens. High sensitivity and specificity were reportedly achieved when the classifier diagnosed cytomegalovirus status.

Using immunoSEQ multiplex PCR, the repertoire was profiled, and TCRdb retains in-frame clones only, with some absent. Seen here are about 130,000 clones, roughly nine tenths observed once, and the top ten hold 0.95% to 1.5%. In germline, CDR1 is LNHDA, CDR2 SQIVND (reference sequence). V lost 1 base to trimming and J lost 0 bases, with 7 bases between them. This CDR3 contains 16 residues. Turning to this clone: Antigen: not known.

This TCR came from a woman aged 18 to 35 in good health and CMV-seronegative. The sequenced sample was PBMCs. V and J are TRBV19 and TRBJ1-6, with D unresolved. The DNA of the CDR3 is TGTGCCAGTAGTATAGCCGAGAGCTCCTATAATTCACCCCTCCACTTT. Translated: CASSIAESSYNSPLHF. Full variable domain (outside the CDR3, taken from reference TRBV19 and TRBJ1-6): DGGITQSPKYLFRKEGQNVTLSCEQNLNHDAMYWYRQDPGQGLRLIYYSQIVNDFQKGDIAEGYSVSREKKESFPLTVTSAQKNPTAFYLCASSIAESSYNSPLHFGNGTRLTVT.